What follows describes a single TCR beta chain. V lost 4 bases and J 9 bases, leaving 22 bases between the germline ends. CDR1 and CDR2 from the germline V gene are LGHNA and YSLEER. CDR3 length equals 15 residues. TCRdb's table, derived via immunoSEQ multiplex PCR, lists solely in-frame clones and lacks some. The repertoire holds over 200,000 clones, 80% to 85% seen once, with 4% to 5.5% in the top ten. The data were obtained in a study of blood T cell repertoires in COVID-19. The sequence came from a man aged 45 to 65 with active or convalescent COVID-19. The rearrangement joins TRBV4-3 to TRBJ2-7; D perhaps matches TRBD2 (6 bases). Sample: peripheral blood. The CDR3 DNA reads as TGCGCCAGCAGCCCATCCCTCCTTCGCCGGGGAGGGCAGTACTTC. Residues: CASSPSLLRRGGQYF.